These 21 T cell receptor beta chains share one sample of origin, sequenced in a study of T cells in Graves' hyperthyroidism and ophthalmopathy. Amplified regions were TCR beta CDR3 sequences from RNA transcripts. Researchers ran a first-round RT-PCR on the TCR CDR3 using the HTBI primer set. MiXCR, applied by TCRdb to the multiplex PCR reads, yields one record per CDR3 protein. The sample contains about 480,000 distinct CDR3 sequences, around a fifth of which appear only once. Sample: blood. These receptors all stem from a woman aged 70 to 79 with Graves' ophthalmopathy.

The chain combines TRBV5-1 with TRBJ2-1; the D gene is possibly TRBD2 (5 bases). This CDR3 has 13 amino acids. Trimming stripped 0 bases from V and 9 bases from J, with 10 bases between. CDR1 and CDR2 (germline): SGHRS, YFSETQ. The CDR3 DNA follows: TGCGCCAGCAGCTTGGCGGGAACAACTGAGCAGTTCTTC. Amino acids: CASSLAGTTEQFF.

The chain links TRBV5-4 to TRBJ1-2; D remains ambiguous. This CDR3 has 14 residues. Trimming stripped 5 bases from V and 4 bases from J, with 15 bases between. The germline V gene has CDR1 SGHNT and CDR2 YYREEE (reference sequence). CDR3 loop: CASRAARGPYGYTF. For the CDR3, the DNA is TGTGCCAGCAGGGCGGCCCGAGGCCCCTATGGCTACACCTTC.

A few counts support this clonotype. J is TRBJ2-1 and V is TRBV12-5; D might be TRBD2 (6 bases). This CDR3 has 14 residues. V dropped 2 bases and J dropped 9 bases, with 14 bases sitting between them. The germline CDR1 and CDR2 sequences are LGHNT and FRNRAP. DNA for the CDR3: TGTGCTAGTGGTTTGTGGGAGGTACAGATTGAGCAGTTCTTC. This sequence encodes CASGLWEVQIEQFF.

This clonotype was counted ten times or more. As DNA, the CDR3 is TGTGCCAGCAGTTTAGGCGGGAGTGCCTACAATGAGCAGTTCTTC. It specifies CASSLGGSAYNEQFF. This chain links TRBV12-3 or TRBV12-4 with TRBJ2-1; 7 positions match TRBD2. The CDR3 is made up of 15 amino acids. V shed 1 base and J 2 bases; nucleotides not matched to a gene: 2.

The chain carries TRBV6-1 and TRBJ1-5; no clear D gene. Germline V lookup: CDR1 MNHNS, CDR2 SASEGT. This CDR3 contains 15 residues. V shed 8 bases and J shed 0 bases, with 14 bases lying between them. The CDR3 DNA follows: TGTGCCAGCCATCACACCTCCAATAGCAATCAGCCCCAGCATTTT. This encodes CASHHTSNSNQPQHF.

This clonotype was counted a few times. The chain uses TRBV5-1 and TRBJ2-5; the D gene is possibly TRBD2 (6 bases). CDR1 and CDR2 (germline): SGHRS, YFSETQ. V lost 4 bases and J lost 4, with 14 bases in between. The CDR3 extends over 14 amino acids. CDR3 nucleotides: TGCGCCAGCAGCAATGCTAGCGCGCTAGAGACCCAGTACTTC. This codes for CASSNASALETQYF.

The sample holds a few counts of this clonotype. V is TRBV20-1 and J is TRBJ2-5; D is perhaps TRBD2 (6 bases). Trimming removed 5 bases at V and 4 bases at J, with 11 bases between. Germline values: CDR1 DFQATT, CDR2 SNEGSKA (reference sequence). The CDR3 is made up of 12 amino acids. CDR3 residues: CSALRGGETQYF. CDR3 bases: TGCAGTGCTTTAAGGGGAGGAGAGACCCAGTACTTC.

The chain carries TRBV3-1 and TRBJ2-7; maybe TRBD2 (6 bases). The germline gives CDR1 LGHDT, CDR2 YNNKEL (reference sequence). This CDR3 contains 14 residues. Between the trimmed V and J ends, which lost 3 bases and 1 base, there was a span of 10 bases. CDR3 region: CASSHRRVSYEQYF. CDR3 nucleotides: TGTGCCAGCAGCCATCGGAGGGTTTCCTACGAGCAGTACTTC.

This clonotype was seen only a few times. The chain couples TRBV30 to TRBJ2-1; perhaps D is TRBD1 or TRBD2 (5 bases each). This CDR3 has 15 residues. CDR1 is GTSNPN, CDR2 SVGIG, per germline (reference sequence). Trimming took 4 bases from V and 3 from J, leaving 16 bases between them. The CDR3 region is CAWIIGTSGYNEQFF. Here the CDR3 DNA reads TGTGCCTGGATTATTGGGACCAGCGGCTACAATGAGCAGTTCTTC.

The DNA for the CDR3 is TGTGCCAGCAGTTACGGGCGACAGGGCACTGAAGCTTTCTTT. Protein: CASSYGRQGTEAFF. The V and J genes are TRBV6-5 and TRBJ1-1; 7 bases fit TRBD1. Germline trimming cut 2 bases from V and 4 bases from J; bases unmatched to any gene: 4. This CDR3 spans 14 amino acids. Germline CDR1 is MNHEY and CDR2 is SVGAGI.

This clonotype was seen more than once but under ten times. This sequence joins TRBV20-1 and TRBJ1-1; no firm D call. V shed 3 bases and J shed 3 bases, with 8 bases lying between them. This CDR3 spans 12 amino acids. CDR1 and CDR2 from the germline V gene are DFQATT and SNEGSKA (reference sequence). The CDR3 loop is CSASTGYTEAFF. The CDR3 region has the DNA TGCAGTGCTAGTACCGGGTACACTGAAGCTTTCTTT.

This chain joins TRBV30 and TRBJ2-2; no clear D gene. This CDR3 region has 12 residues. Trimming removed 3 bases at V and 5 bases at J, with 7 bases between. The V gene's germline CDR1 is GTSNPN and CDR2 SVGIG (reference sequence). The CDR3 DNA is TGTGCCTGGAGGACCCTTACCGGGGAGCTGTTTTTT. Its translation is CAWRTLTGELFF. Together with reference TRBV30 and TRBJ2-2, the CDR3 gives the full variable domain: SQTIHQWPATLVQPVGSPLSLECTVEGTSNPNLYWYRQAAGRGLQLLFYSVGIGQISSEVPQNLSASRPQDRQFILSSKKLLLSDSGFYLCAWRTLTGELFFGEGSRLTVL.

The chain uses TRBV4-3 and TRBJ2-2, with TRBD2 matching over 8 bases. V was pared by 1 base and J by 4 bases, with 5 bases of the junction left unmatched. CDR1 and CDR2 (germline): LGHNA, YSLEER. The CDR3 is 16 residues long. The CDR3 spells CASSQGVAGFTGELFF. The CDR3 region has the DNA TGCGCCAGCAGCCAAGGAGTAGCGGGATTCACCGGGGAGCTGTTTTTT.

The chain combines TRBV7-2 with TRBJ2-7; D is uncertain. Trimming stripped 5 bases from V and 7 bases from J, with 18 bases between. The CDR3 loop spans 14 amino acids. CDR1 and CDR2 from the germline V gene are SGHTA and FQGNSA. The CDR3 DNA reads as TGTGCCAGCAGCCCGGGCCGGCGGCCGCGGGAGCAGTACTTC. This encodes CASSPGRRPREQYF.

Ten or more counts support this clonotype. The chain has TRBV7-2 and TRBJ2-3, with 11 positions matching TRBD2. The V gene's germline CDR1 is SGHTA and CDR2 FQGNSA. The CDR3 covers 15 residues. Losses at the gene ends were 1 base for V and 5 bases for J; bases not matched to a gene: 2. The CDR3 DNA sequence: TGTGCCAGCAGCTTAGTAGGACTAGCGGGAGATACGCAGTATTTT. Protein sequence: CASSLVGLAGDTQYF.

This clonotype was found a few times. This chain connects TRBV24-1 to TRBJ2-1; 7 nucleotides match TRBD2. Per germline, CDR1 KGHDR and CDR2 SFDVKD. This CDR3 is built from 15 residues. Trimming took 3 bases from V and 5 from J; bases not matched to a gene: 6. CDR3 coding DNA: TGTGCCACCAGTGATCCGGGAGGAGGGGACAATGAGCAGTTCTTC. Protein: CATSDPGGGDNEQFF.

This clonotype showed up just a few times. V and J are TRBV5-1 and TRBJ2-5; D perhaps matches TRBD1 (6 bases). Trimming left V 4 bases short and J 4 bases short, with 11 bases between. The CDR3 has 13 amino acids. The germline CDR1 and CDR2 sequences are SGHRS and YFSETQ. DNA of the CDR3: TGCGCCAGCAGCGTCGACAGGCCAGAGACCCAGTACTTC. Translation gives CASSVDRPETQYF.

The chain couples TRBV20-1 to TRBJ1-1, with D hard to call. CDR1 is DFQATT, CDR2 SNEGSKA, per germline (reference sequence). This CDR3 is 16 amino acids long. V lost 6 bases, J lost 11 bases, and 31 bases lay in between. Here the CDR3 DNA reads TGCAGTGCCCACCACAGTGCCTTCGTGGGCTTTAACTTGGCTTTCTTT. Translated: CSAHHSAFVGFNLAFF.

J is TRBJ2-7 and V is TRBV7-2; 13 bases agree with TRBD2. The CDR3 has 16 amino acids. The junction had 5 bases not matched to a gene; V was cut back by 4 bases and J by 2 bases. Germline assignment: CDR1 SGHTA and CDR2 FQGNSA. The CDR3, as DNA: TGTGCCAGCAGCTCAGAGGGACTAGCGGGAACCTACGAGCAGTACTTC. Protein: CASSSEGLAGTYEQYF.

The CDR3: CASVASDSNYGYTF. The CDR3 DNA reads as TGTGCCTCAGTAGCAAGTGACAGCAACTATGGCTACACCTTC. The chain combines TRBV19 with TRBJ1-2; a weak D match, TRBD1 (5 bases). This CDR3 comprises 14 residues. Per the germline V gene, CDR1 is LNHDA and CDR2 is SQIVND (reference sequence). Trimming took off 11 bases at V and 2 bases at J, with 18 bases between the two ends.

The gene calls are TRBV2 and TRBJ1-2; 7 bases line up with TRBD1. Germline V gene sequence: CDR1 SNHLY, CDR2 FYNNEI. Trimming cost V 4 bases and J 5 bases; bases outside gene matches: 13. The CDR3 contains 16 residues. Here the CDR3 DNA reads TGTGCCAGCAGTGTAGGTGTGGTCCGGACAGGATATGGCTACACCTTC. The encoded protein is CASSVGVVRTGYGYTF.